These T cell receptor beta chains were read from a single sample in a study of graft-versus-host responses after intestinal transplantation. Produced via immunoSEQ multiplex PCR; TCRdb's table is partial and in-frame only. The repertoire holds 25,000 to 35,000 clones, with about four fifths as singletons. For these receptors, no antigen is known. The sample consisted of unstimulated CD8+ T cells sorted from spleen or lymph node cells, taken before intestinal transplant. The source of these receptors is a human donor who received an intestinal transplant. CDR3s include the opening cysteine and the closing phenylalanine or tryptophan. Fields, in order: V gene, J gene, D gene, clone size, CDR3 protein, CDR3 DNA. D genes are given only for firm matches. For some rows the clone size is stated as once, few or many, or as a class when expanded; others skip it.

v_call: TRBV28; j_call: TRBJ2-2; d_call: .; clone_size: .; cdr3_aa: CASSLFGPGDGELFF; cdr3_nt: TGTGCCAGCAGTTTGTTCGGGCCGGGGGACGGGGAGCTGTTTTTT
v_call: TRBV6-1; j_call: TRBJ2-7; d_call: .; clone_size: .; cdr3_aa: CASSDTPPGFYDEEQYF; cdr3_nt: TGTGCCAGCAGTGACACTCCTCCGGGTTTCTACGATGAAGAGCAGTACTTC
v_call: TRBV6-5; j_call: TRBJ2-3; d_call: .; clone_size: .; cdr3_aa: CASSYSEWVTDTQYF; cdr3_nt: TGTGCCAGCAGTTACTCGGAGTGGGTCACAGATACGCAGTATTTT
v_call: TRBV6-5; j_call: TRBJ2-2; d_call: .; clone_size: .; cdr3_aa: CAASKGTGELFF; cdr3_nt: TGTGCCGCCTCGAAGGGGACCGGGGAGCTGTTTTTT
v_call: TRBV6-5; j_call: TRBJ1-6; d_call: TRBD1; clone_size: few; cdr3_aa: CASSYLGTGNNSPLHF; cdr3_nt: TGTGCCAGCAGTTACCTTGGGACAGGGAATAATTCACCCCTCCACTTT
v_call: TRBV4-2; j_call: TRBJ2-7; d_call: TRBD2; clone_size: .; cdr3_aa: CASSQALAGGLDEQYF; cdr3_nt: TGTGCCAGCAGCCAAGCCCTAGCGGGGGGCTTGGACGAGCAGTACTTC
v_call: TRBV21-1; j_call: TRBJ2-4; d_call: .; clone_size: .; cdr3_aa: CASRPPRDIQYF; cdr3_nt: TGTGCCAGCCGACCACCACGGGACATTCAGTACTTC
v_call: TRBV9; j_call: TRBJ2-1; d_call: .; clone_size: .; cdr3_aa: CASSTQDGPSSYNEQFF; cdr3_nt: TGTGCCAGCAGCACACAGGACGGCCCGAGCTCCTACAATGAGCAGTTCTTC
v_call: TRBV7-8; j_call: TRBJ2-5; d_call: .; clone_size: .; cdr3_aa: CASSGTGVQETQYF; cdr3_nt: TGTGCCAGCAGCGGGACGGGGGTGCAAGAGACCCAGTACTTC
v_call: TRBV6-1; j_call: TRBJ2-7; d_call: TRBD1; clone_size: .; cdr3_aa: CASSAGRTGLAGVYEQYF; cdr3_nt: TGTGCCAGCAGTGCGGGGCGGACAGGGCTCGCAGGGGTCTACGAGCAGTACTTC
v_call: TRBV13; j_call: TRBJ2-6; d_call: .; clone_size: .; cdr3_aa: CASSLTPGANVLTF; cdr3_nt: TGTGCCAGCAGCTTAACTCCTGGGGCCAACGTCCTGACTTTC
v_call: TRBV28; j_call: TRBJ2-3; d_call: TRBD2; clone_size: .; cdr3_aa: CASSLTRASGSTDTQYF; cdr3_nt: TGTGCCAGCAGTTTAACCCGGGCTAGCGGAAGCACAGATACGCAGTATTTT
v_call: TRBV27; j_call: TRBJ2-7; d_call: TRBD2; clone_size: .; cdr3_aa: CASSLADPYEQYF; cdr3_nt: TGTGCCAGCAGTCTAGCGGATCCCTACGAGCAGTACTTC
v_call: TRBV27; j_call: TRBJ2-7; d_call: .; clone_size: once; cdr3_aa: CASRSYSALSYEQYF; cdr3_nt: TGTGCCAGCAGGTCCTATTCCGCCTTGTCCTACGAGCAGTACTTC
v_call: TRBV29-1; j_call: TRBJ2-7; d_call: TRBD2; clone_size: .; cdr3_aa: CSVAGGAHEQYF; cdr3_nt: TGCAGCGTTGCGGGGGGAGCGCACGAGCAGTACTTC
v_call: TRBV4-1; j_call: TRBJ2-1; d_call: TRBD1; clone_size: .; cdr3_aa: CASSQAGQGTNEQFF; cdr3_nt: TGCGCCAGCAGCCAAGCGGGACAGGGGACAAATGAGCAGTTCTTC
v_call: TRBV4-1; j_call: TRBJ2-3; d_call: .; clone_size: .; cdr3_aa: CASSQQPRGGFTDTQYF; cdr3_nt: TGCGCCAGCAGCCAACAGCCTAGAGGGGGATTCACAGATACGCAGTATTTT
v_call: TRBV25-1; j_call: TRBJ2-7; d_call: TRBD1; clone_size: .; cdr3_aa: CASSEWGQGSYEQYF; cdr3_nt: TGTGCCAGCAGTGAATGGGGACAGGGGAGCTACGAGCAGTACTTC
v_call: TRBV7-6; j_call: TRBJ2-2; d_call: TRBD1; clone_size: .; cdr3_aa: CASSRGQGVLGELFF; cdr3_nt: TGTGCCAGCAGCCGAGGACAGGGGGTCTTGGGGGAGCTGTTTTTT
v_call: TRBV28; j_call: TRBJ2-7; d_call: TRBD1; clone_size: .; cdr3_aa: CASSLRGGTGNSYEQYF; cdr3_nt: TGTGCCAGCAGTTTAAGGGGGGGGACAGGGAATTCTTACGAGCAGTACTTC
v_call: TRBV19; j_call: TRBJ1-2; d_call: .; clone_size: .; cdr3_aa: CASSPGEGYGYTF; cdr3_nt: TGTGCCAGTAGCCCAGGGGAAGGGTATGGCTACACCTTC
v_call: TRBV9; j_call: TRBJ1-1; d_call: .; clone_size: .; cdr3_aa: CASSQDVGVTEAFF; cdr3_nt: TGTGCCAGCAGCCAAGACGTCGGGGTGACTGAAGCTTTCTTT
v_call: TRBV7-2; j_call: TRBJ2-1; d_call: TRBD2; clone_size: .; cdr3_aa: CASRSIRDYPYNEQFF; cdr3_nt: TGTGCCAGCAGGTCCATCCGGGACTATCCCTACAATGAGCAGTTCTTC
v_call: TRBV5-1; j_call: TRBJ2-1; d_call: TRBD1; clone_size: .; cdr3_aa: CASSTGQGTWNEQFF; cdr3_nt: TGCGCCAGCAGCACGGGACAGGGGACATGGAATGAGCAGTTCTTC
v_call: TRBV2; j_call: TRBJ1-1; d_call: .; clone_size: .; cdr3_aa: CASRGLHTEAFF; cdr3_nt: TGTGCCAGCAGGGGACTTCACACTGAAGCTTTCTTT
v_call: TRBV2; j_call: TRBJ2-2; d_call: TRBD2; clone_size: .; cdr3_aa: CALLLAGGRTGELFF; cdr3_nt: TGTGCCCTTCTGCTAGCGGGAGGGCGGACCGGGGAGCTGTTTTTT
v_call: TRBV6-1; j_call: TRBJ1-5; d_call: .; clone_size: .; cdr3_aa: CASSEPYFGQSNQPQHF; cdr3_nt: TGTGCCAGCAGTGAACCATATTTCGGACAGAGCAATCAGCCCCAGCATTTT
v_call: TRBV7-9; j_call: TRBJ2-1; d_call: TRBD2; clone_size: .; cdr3_aa: CASSLVGSGGYYNEQFF; cdr3_nt: TGTGCCAGCAGCTTAGTTGGTAGCGGGGGATACTACAATGAGCAGTTCTTC
v_call: TRBV11-2; j_call: TRBJ2-1; d_call: TRBD2; clone_size: .; cdr3_aa: CASSSLTSGSSYNEQFF; cdr3_nt: TGTGCCAGCAGCTCCTTGACTAGCGGGAGCTCCTACAATGAGCAGTTCTTC
v_call: TRBV2; j_call: TRBJ1-5; d_call: TRBD1; clone_size: .; cdr3_aa: CASSEVQGGQPQHF; cdr3_nt: TGTGCCAGCAGTGAGGTACAGGGGGGTCAGCCCCAGCATTTT
v_call: TRBV7-9; j_call: TRBJ2-1; d_call: TRBD1; clone_size: .; cdr3_aa: CASALTGVYEQFF; cdr3_nt: TGTGCCAGCGCCTTGACAGGGGTTTATGAGCAGTTCTTC
v_call: TRBV5-1; j_call: TRBJ2-7; d_call: TRBD2; clone_size: medium-sized; cdr3_aa: CASSLVSLAGIEQYF; cdr3_nt: TGCGCCAGCAGCTTGGTCTCGCTAGCGGGAATCGAGCAGTACTTC
v_call: TRBV5-6; j_call: TRBJ2-3; d_call: TRBD1; clone_size: .; cdr3_aa: CASSPPTGGTDTQYF; cdr3_nt: TGTGCCAGCAGCCCTCCGACAGGGGGCACAGATACGCAGTATTTT
v_call: TRBV7-2; j_call: TRBJ1-2; d_call: .; clone_size: .; cdr3_aa: CASSLEQANYGYTF; cdr3_nt: TGTGCCAGCAGCTTAGAACAGGCTAACTATGGCTACACCTTC
v_call: TRBV11-2; j_call: TRBJ1-4; d_call: .; clone_size: medium-sized; cdr3_aa: CASSLVSGQGEKLFF; cdr3_nt: TGTGCCAGCAGCTTAGTGTCAGGGCAGGGCGAAAAACTGTTTTTT